A selection of T cell receptor beta chains follows, all from one sample in a study of vaccination and CD4 T cells after COVID-19. Via MiXCR, TCRdb re-called the PCR reads, giving one row per CDR3 protein. The table lists around 10,000 distinct CDR3 sequences, more than 30% of them singletons, with almost 30% in the top ten. Their specific antigens are unknown. The sample comprised cultured CD4+ T cells from blood. Receptors originate from a human donor with COVID-19. Each CDR3 is given with its conserved first and last residue. Fields, in order: J gene, D gene, clone size, V gene, CDR3 protein, CDR3 DNA. The D gene is left open where the match is weak. Only part of the rows carry a size: once, few, many, or a class if the clone is expanded.

j_call: TRBJ1-1; d_call: NA; clone_size: NA; v_call: TRBV25-1; cdr3_aa: CASSELEQGNTEAFF; cdr3_nt: TGTGCCAGCAGTGAATTGGAACAGGGGAACACTGAAGCTTTCTTT
j_call: TRBJ2-7; d_call: NA; clone_size: NA; v_call: TRBV28; cdr3_aa: CASSQPWSSTYEQYF; cdr3_nt: TGTGCCAGCAGCCAGCCGTGGTCCAGTACCTACGAGCAGTACTTC
j_call: TRBJ1-5; d_call: NA; clone_size: NA; v_call: TRBV5-5; cdr3_aa: CASSLEGRDQPQHF; cdr3_nt: TGTGCCAGCAGCTTGGAAGGGAGGGATCAGCCCCAGCATTTT
j_call: TRBJ2-5; d_call: NA; clone_size: NA; v_call: TRBV2; cdr3_aa: CASSPSIGRETQYF; cdr3_nt: TGTGCCAGCAGTCCCTCTATAGGGAGGGAGACCCAGTACTTC
j_call: TRBJ1-1; d_call: NA; clone_size: NA; v_call: TRBV5-1; cdr3_aa: CASSLSSGTEAFF; cdr3_nt: TGCGCCAGCAGCTTATCCTCCGGCACTGAAGCTTTCTTT
j_call: TRBJ1-5; d_call: NA; clone_size: few; v_call: TRBV19; cdr3_aa: CASSLGQTNQPQHF; cdr3_nt: TGTGCCAGTAGCTTAGGACAGACCAATCAGCCCCAGCATTTT
j_call: TRBJ2-3; d_call: NA; clone_size: once; v_call: TRBV12-3/TRBV12-4; cdr3_aa: CASSFGGRGTDTQYF; cdr3_nt: TGTGCCAGCAGTTTCGGGGGGCGCGGCACAGATACGCAGTATTTT
j_call: TRBJ1-5; d_call: NA; clone_size: medium-sized; v_call: TRBV2; cdr3_aa: CASSEALGSFYSNQPQHF; cdr3_nt: TGTGCCAGCAGTGAAGCGCTAGGCAGTTTCTATAGCAATCAGCCCCAGCATTTT
j_call: TRBJ2-3; d_call: NA; clone_size: NA; v_call: TRBV27; cdr3_aa: CASKQGRNTDTQYF; cdr3_nt: TGTGCCAGCAAGCAAGGCAGGAACACAGATACGCAGTATTTT
j_call: TRBJ2-3; d_call: TRBD1; clone_size: NA; v_call: TRBV5-5; cdr3_aa: CASSSTGQGSDTQYF; cdr3_nt: TGTGCCAGCAGCTCGACGGGACAGGGCTCAGATACGCAGTATTTT
j_call: TRBJ1-1; d_call: NA; clone_size: few; v_call: TRBV15; cdr3_aa: CATSTPLGGRGRTEAFF; cdr3_nt: TGTGCCACCAGCACCCCCCTGGGGGGGCGAGGACGCACTGAAGCTTTCTTT
j_call: TRBJ2-7; d_call: NA; clone_size: medium-sized; v_call: TRBV6-1; cdr3_aa: CASSSQGRLEQYF; cdr3_nt: TGTGCCAGCAGCTCCCAGGGTCGCTTGGAGCAGTACTTC
j_call: TRBJ1-1; d_call: NA; clone_size: NA; v_call: TRBV29-1; cdr3_aa: CSVRRDNTEAFF; cdr3_nt: TGCAGCGTTCGCCGGGACAACACTGAAGCTTTCTTT
j_call: TRBJ1-2; d_call: TRBD1; clone_size: NA; v_call: TRBV5-1; cdr3_aa: CASSIGTGANYGYTF; cdr3_nt: TGCGCCAGCAGCATTGGGACAGGAGCTAACTATGGCTACACCTTC
j_call: TRBJ2-3; d_call: NA; clone_size: few; v_call: TRBV2; cdr3_aa: CASSRQVQAADTQYF; cdr3_nt: TGTGCCAGCAGTCGACAGGTCCAGGCGGCAGATACGCAGTATTTT
j_call: TRBJ2-1; d_call: TRBD1; clone_size: NA; v_call: TRBV2; cdr3_aa: CASSEQGPGGNEQFF; cdr3_nt: TGTGCCAGCAGTGAACAGGGACCAGGGGGCAATGAGCAGTTCTTC
j_call: TRBJ2-2; d_call: TRBD1; clone_size: few; v_call: TRBV4-1; cdr3_aa: CASSQDPQGANTGELFF; cdr3_nt: TGCGCCAGCAGCCAAGACCCACAGGGGGCGAACACCGGGGAGCTGTTTTTT
j_call: TRBJ2-2; d_call: NA; clone_size: few; v_call: TRBV6-1; cdr3_aa: CASKGSFGTGELFF; cdr3_nt: TGTGCCAGCAAGGGCTCGTTTGGCACCGGGGAGCTGTTTTTT
j_call: TRBJ2-5; d_call: NA; clone_size: NA; v_call: TRBV7-2; cdr3_aa: CASSLYAGEQETQYF; cdr3_nt: TGTGCCAGCAGCTTATATGCTGGGGAGCAAGAGACCCAGTACTTC
j_call: TRBJ2-7; d_call: TRBD1; clone_size: NA; v_call: TRBV27; cdr3_aa: CASSYRGGSYEQYF; cdr3_nt: TGTGCCAGCAGTTACAGGGGCGGAAGTTACGAGCAGTACTTC
j_call: TRBJ1-6; d_call: NA; clone_size: few; v_call: TRBV5-1; cdr3_aa: CASSPGTAIGNSPLHF; cdr3_nt: TGCGCCAGCAGCCCGGGGACGGCAATAGGGAATTCACCCCTCCACTTT
j_call: TRBJ2-7; d_call: TRBD2; clone_size: NA; v_call: TRBV7-6; cdr3_aa: CASSLGPSGVYEQYF; cdr3_nt: TGTGCCAGCAGCTTAGGCCCTAGCGGGGTTTACGAGCAGTACTTC
j_call: TRBJ2-5; d_call: TRBD1; clone_size: few; v_call: TRBV19; cdr3_aa: CASSIGRGRETQYF; cdr3_nt: TGTGCCAGTAGTATCGGCAGGGGGAGAGAGACCCAGTACTTC